Here is one T cell receptor beta chain with its context. Its antigen has not been determined. No base-level quality is on record; no much larger clone is a single base apart. For sequencing of the TCRbeta CDR3 region, genomic DNA was extracted from the sorted cells. The immunoSEQ Assay was used to sequence the TCRbeta CDR3 regions. TCRdb took over this immuneACCESS table, retaining in-frame rearrangements with V and J assigned. Such tables are incomplete; in checked studies, under half of the missing clones stem from an unresolved V gene, and the remainder is unexplained. This sample comprises about 50,000 clones, over 75% of them detected only once. The ten largest clones represent roughly 5% of the sample. From its cysteine to its phenylalanine, the CDR3 spans 15 amino acids. The read is trimmed to its CDR3 DNA, 45 bases read in frame from base 1. Based on the germline V gene, the CDR1 and CDR2 sequences are SGDLS and YYNGEE. V and J lose 0 bases and 1 base, and a span of 11 bases separates them.

This sample is drawn from a study of OX40 agonist ivuxolimab in advanced cancers. With respect to the entire study: Ivuxolimab was an agonistic, fully human IgG2 monoclonal antibody directed against OX40 (CD134), a costimulatory receptor. Intravenous ivuxolimab was administered to patients every 2 weeks at six dose levels: 0.01, 0.1, 0.3, 1.5, 3 and 10 mg/kg. Among the roughly 50 dose-escalation patients, some 20 had hepatocellular carcinoma, roughly 15 melanoma, 9 renal cell carcinoma and 9 head and neck cancer. In the dose-escalation cohort, 65% to 85% of patients were male, and the mean age was 60 years with a range of about 20 to 80. Patients were allowed to have had prior anti-PD-1, anti-PD-L1 or anti-CTLA-4 therapy, and around two fifths of the dose-escalation patients had been treated with checkpoint inhibitors. Three dose-escalation patients achieved partial responses, one with hepatocellular carcinoma and two with cutaneous melanoma. The purpose of peripheral TCRbeta sequencing was to test whether ivuxolimab changed TCR sequence diversity and led to clonal T-cell expansion. The paper reports the monotherapy dose-escalation portion (N = 52 patients) of the phase I ivuxolimab trial.

Patients with a history of autoimmune disease or receiving systemic immunosuppression were excluded from the trial. Peripheral blood for TCR sequencing was collected from all dose cohorts at baseline, on cycle 4 day 1, and on cycle 7 day 1. The samples were drawn from a first-in-human, open-label, multicenter phase I dose-escalation trial of ivuxolimab. Adults with locally advanced or metastatic melanoma, renal cell carcinoma, hepatocellular carcinoma or head and neck squamous cell carcinoma were enrolled in the trial. Before TCR sequencing, CD4+ T cells and CD8+ T cells were sorted from peripheral blood as separate populations. On the study overall, not on this receptor specifically: Partial responders in the 0.1-3.0 mg/kg groups had among the lowest normalized peripheral clonal expansion, especially among CD8+ T cells. Low levels of normalized T-cell clonal expansion were also shown by some nonresponding patients. After ivuxolimab, CD8+ T cells had more expanded clones than CD4+ T cells on average. The antigen specificity of the clonally expanded peripheral T cells was not determined. At doses from 0.1 to 3.0 mg/kg, clonal expansion was seen in both CD4+ and CD8+ blood T cells between baseline and week 6.

This sample comprised CD4+ or CD8+ T cells sorted from blood, obtained in a trial of the OX40 agonist ivuxolimab. The origin of this receptor is an adult with an advanced solid tumor such as melanoma, head and neck, liver or kidney cancer. The chain was built from TRBV9 and TRBJ2-7; TRBD1 could be the D gene, as 5 bases match. The DNA is as follows: TGTGCCAGCAGCGTAGCTTCAGGGCTTTCCTACGAGCAGTACTTC. It translates to CASSVASGLSYEQYF.